One sample yielded the 16 T cell receptor beta chains listed below, sequenced in a study of cytomegalovirus exposure and HLA in healthy donors. Use of 60 Vbeta and 13 Jbeta primers characterized the PCR. Assay used: immunoSEQ multiplex PCR; TCRdb lists only in-frame clones, some missing. The data contain 90,000 to 120,000 clones, 78% of them singletons. The sample taken for sequencing was PBMCs. The source of these receptors is a woman aged 40 to 55 in good health and CMV-seronegative.

The V and J genes are TRBV11-3 and TRBJ2-7, with D hard to call. Trimming cost V 1 base and J 3 bases, with 7 bases left between them. Germline lookup yields CDR1 SGHNT and CDR2 YENEEA. CDR3 size: 13 residues. The CDR3 spells CASSLGANYEQYF. The DNA of the CDR3 is TGTGCCAGCAGCTTAGGCGCGAACTACGAGCAGTACTTC.

The V and J genes are TRBV4-2 and TRBJ2-6; D unresolved. The CDR3 runs 19 residues. V was trimmed by 1 base and J by 0 bases, leaving 16 bases between them. Per germline, CDR1 LGHNA and CDR2 YNFKEQ. The CDR3 sequence: CASSQGHPSTTSGANVLTF. CDR3 DNA: TGTGCCAGCAGCCAAGGACATCCCTCGACGACCTCTGGGGCCAACGTCCTGACTTTC.

In regard to this clone: Other DNA sequences in the same sample also yield this CDR3. The chain joins TRBV7-2 to TRBJ2-5, with 7 bases fitting TRBD2. CDR3 length: 14 residues. CDR1 and CDR2 from the germline V gene are SGHTA and FQGNSA. With 6 bases clipped from V and 5 bases from J, the junction kept 9 bases outside the gene matches. The CDR3 region has the DNA TGTGCCAGCAGTTTTGGGAGGGGTTGGGAGACCCAGTACTTC. Translated: CASSFGRGWETQYF.

This chain joins TRBV11-2 and TRBJ2-5; a weak D match, TRBD2 (6 bases). CDR1 and CDR2 (germline): SGHAT, FQNNGV. V shed 4 bases and J shed 7 bases, with 16 bases lying between them. The CDR3 has 14 amino acids. The CDR3 spells CASSSPLAQRTQYF. The DNA for the CDR3 is TGTGCCAGCAGCTCCCCCCTAGCGCAACGGACCCAGTACTTC.

This clone was observed a handful of times. The chain couples TRBV28 to TRBJ2-7; D call uncertain. V lost 5 bases to trimming and J lost 1 base, with 15 bases between them. The CDR3 sequence is 15 residues long. From germline, CDR1 is MDHEN and CDR2 SYDVKM. The CDR3 reads CASSDLRVVSYEQYF. DNA of the CDR3: TGTGCCAGCAGTGACCTTCGGGTTGTATCCTACGAGCAGTACTTC.

This clone was picked up one time. V gene TRBV27 combines with J gene TRBJ2-7, with 7 nucleotides matching TRBD1. This CDR3 contains 14 residues. Per germline, CDR1 MNHEY and CDR2 SMNVEV (reference sequence). Losses at the gene ends were 5 bases for V and 5 bases for J; bases not matched to a gene: 9. The CDR3 is CASSITDRVDEQYF. CDR3 in DNA: TGTGCCAGCAGTATTACAGACAGGGTCGACGAGCAGTACTTC.

The table lists this clone with a count of one. The chain recombines TRBV28 with TRBJ1-5, with D unclear. The CDR3 has 16 amino acids. Germline-derived CDR1 and CDR2 are MDHEN and SYDVKM. V lost 2 bases and J lost 0, with 11 bases in between. CDR3 residues: CASSLATGFSNQPQHF. Here the CDR3 DNA reads TGTGCCAGCAGTTTAGCGACGGGGTTTAGCAATCAGCCCCAGCATTTT.

The rearrangement joins TRBV29-1 to TRBJ1-2; no clear D. The CDR3 contains 13 residues. Germline V gives CDR1 SQVTM, CDR2 ANQGSEA. V shed 6 bases and J shed 0 bases, with 11 bases lying between them. This CDR3 is CSVRNSANYGYTF. The CDR3 DNA follows: TGCAGCGTCCGAAATTCGGCTAACTATGGCTACACCTTC.

This chain uses TRBV18 with TRBJ1-1, with a weak D call TRBD1 (5 bases). V lost 6 bases to trimming and J lost 7 bases, with 21 bases between them. This CDR3 spans 15 amino acids. Germline CDR1 and CDR2: KGHSH and LQKENI. CDR3 in DNA: TGTGCCAGCTCTCCCGGGGGGACTTCTGTCCTTGAAGCTTTCTTT. Translating gives CASSPGGTSVLEAFF.

The chain recombines TRBV18 with TRBJ1-5; 8 bases line up with TRBD1. The V and J ends lost 3 bases and 6 bases, in that order; junction bases with no gene match: 10. Looked up from germline, CDR1 is KGHSH and CDR2 is LQKENI. The CDR3 runs 16 residues. In nucleotides, the CDR3 is TGTGCCAGCTCACCGCGGGACAGGAGACCGGGTCAGCCCCAGCATTTT. The encoded protein is CASSPRDRRPGQPQHF.

The CDR3 DNA follows: TGTGCCAGCAGTGGGCTAGCCATCGAAAGCTGGAATGAGCAGTTCTTC. Translation gives CASSGLAIESWNEQFF. The chain combines TRBV2 with TRBJ2-1, with D possibly matching TRBD2 (5 bases). The CDR3 is 16 residues long. The germline V and J ends were trimmed by 4 bases and 7 bases, with 20 bases remaining between them. Germline V gene data show CDR1 as SNHLY and CDR2 as FYNNEI.

This chain links TRBV9 with TRBJ2-7; unclear D gene. CDR3 length: 14 amino acids. Germline CDR1 reads SGDLS; CDR2 reads YYNGEE. V gave up 0 bases and J gave up 2 bases, with 9 bases separating them. The CDR3 here is CASSVDQDPYEQYF. CDR3 bases: TGTGCCAGCAGCGTAGATCAGGATCCCTACGAGCAGTACTTC.

V is TRBV27 and J is TRBJ2-5; maybe TRBD1 (6 bases). In germline, CDR1 is MNHEY, CDR2 SMNVEV (reference sequence). The length of the CDR3 is 14 residues. Trimming removed 6 bases from V and 5 bases from J, with 16 bases in between. This chain's CDR3 is CASSHMTGGETQYF. CDR3 DNA sequence: TGTGCCAGCAGCCATATGACAGGTGGGGAGACCCAGTACTTC.

This clone was observed a single time. J is TRBJ2-1 and V is TRBV9, with 8 bases aligning to TRBD2. CDR3 length: 16 residues. J was trimmed by 6 bases and V by 3 bases; bases with no gene match: 11. Germline V gene lookup returns CDR1 SGDLS and CDR2 YYNGEE. This chain's CDR3 is CASSAAGVTIANEQFF. The CDR3 coding sequence is TGTGCCAGCAGCGCAGCGGGGGTGACTATAGCCAATGAGCAGTTCTTC.

This clone was counted a few times. The chain links TRBV28 to TRBJ2-5, with 7 bases identical to TRBD1. The CDR3 runs to 15 residues. V lost 2 bases and J lost 4; bases outside the gene matches: 7. Germline V gene data show CDR1 as MDHEN and CDR2 as SYDVKM. As DNA, the CDR3 is TGTGCCAGCAGTTTACGGGGACAGCCTCGAGAGACCCAGTACTTC. This encodes CASSLRGQPRETQYF.

This chain connects TRBV11-3 to TRBJ2-1, with D possibly matching TRBD2 (5 bases). V lost 5 bases and J lost 0, with 11 bases in between. Germline CDR1 SGHNT, CDR2 YENEEA. This CDR3 is 15 amino acids long. The CDR3 region is CASSLPGSSYNEQFF. The CDR3 DNA sequence: TGTGCCAGCAGCCTTCCGGGGAGCTCCTACAATGAGCAGTTCTTC.